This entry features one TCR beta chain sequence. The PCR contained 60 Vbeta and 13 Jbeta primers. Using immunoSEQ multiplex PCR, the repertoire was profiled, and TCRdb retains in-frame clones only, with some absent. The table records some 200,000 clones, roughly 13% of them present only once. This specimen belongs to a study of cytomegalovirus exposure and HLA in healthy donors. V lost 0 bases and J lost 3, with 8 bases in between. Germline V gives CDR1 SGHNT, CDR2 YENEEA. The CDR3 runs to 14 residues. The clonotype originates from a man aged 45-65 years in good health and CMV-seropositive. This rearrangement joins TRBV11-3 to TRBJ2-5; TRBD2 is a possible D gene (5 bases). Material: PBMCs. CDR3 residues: CASSLDDGEETQYF. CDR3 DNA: TGTGCCAGCAGCTTAGATGACGGGGAAGAGACCCAGTACTTC.